Listed here are 17 T cell receptor beta chains from one sample, sequenced in a study of OX40 agonist ivuxolimab in advanced cancers. Using immunoSEQ multiplex PCR, the repertoire was profiled, and TCRdb retains in-frame clones only, with some absent. The sample lists around 25,000 clones, 65% to 90% occurring once. The sample consisted of CD4+ or CD8+ T cells sorted from blood, taken in a trial of the OX40 agonist ivuxolimab. These TCRs come from an adult with an advanced solid tumor such as melanoma, head and neck, liver or kidney cancer.

This clone was counted only a few times. V usage is TRBV9 and J usage is TRBJ1-5, with D possibly being TRBD1 (6 bases). The V and J ends lost 3 bases and 0 bases respectively, with 16 bases between them. The CDR3 totals 17 residues. CDR1 SGDLS and CDR2 YYNGEE come from the germline V gene. CDR3 protein: CASSAGQADNSNQPQHF. Here the CDR3 DNA reads TGTGCCAGCAGCGCGGGACAAGCAGACAATAGCAATCAGCCCCAGCATTTT.

This chain links TRBV18 with TRBJ1-1; TRBD1 matches 9 bases. V shed 6 bases, J shed 1 base, and the junction held 9 bases outside the gene matches. CDR1 and CDR2 from the germline V gene are KGHSH and LQKENI. The CDR3 loop spans 16 amino acids. This chain's CDR3 is CASSPVTGGQNTEAFF. DNA of the CDR3: TGTGCCAGCTCGCCTGTAACAGGGGGCCAGAACACTGAAGCTTTCTTT.

J is TRBJ2-7 and V is TRBV9; 7 bases fit TRBD2. The CDR3 covers 15 residues. CDR1 and CDR2 (germline): SGDLS, YYNGEE. V was pared by 0 bases and J by 0 bases, with 3 bases of the junction left unmatched. The DNA for the CDR3 is TGTGCCAGCAGCGTAGGCGGGAGCAGCTCCTACGAGCAGTACTTC. Residues: CASSVGGSSSYEQYF.

This clone was seen a single time. The chain carries TRBV11-2 and TRBJ2-3; D possibly corresponds to TRBD1 (5 bases). V was shortened by 6 bases and J by 7 bases, with 11 bases between the two germline ends. CDR1 SGHAT and CDR2 FQNNGV come from the germline V gene. This CDR3 region has 12 residues. CDR3 sequence reads: CASRDHRNTQYF. CDR3 bases: TGTGCCAGCAGGGATCACAGGAATACGCAGTATTTT.

The chain joins TRBV9 to TRBJ1-2; D gene ambiguous. CDR1 SGDLS and CDR2 YYNGEE come from the germline V gene. Trimming removed 3 bases from V and 1 base from J, with 4 bases in between. This CDR3 has 12 residues. CDR3 amino acids: CASSGSNYGYTF. The CDR3, as DNA: TGTGCCAGCAGCGGAAGTAACTATGGCTACACCTTC.

V usage is TRBV28 and J usage is TRBJ2-3; D uncertain. V gave up 3 bases and J gave up 3 bases, with 13 bases separating them. CDR3 length: 15 amino acids. Germline CDR1 reads MDHEN; CDR2 reads SYDVKM. The CDR3 DNA is TGTGCCAGCAGTTTTGGCGGATGGGGTACAGATACGCAGTATTTT. Its protein is CASSFGGWGTDTQYF.

The genes are TRBV6-1 and TRBJ1-5, with 9 bases aligning to TRBD1. This CDR3 has 15 amino acids. Germline assignment: CDR1 MNHNS and CDR2 SASEGT. V shed 7 bases, J shed 3 bases, and the junction held 7 bases outside the gene matches. The CDR3 loop is CASTGQGKVNQPQHF. CDR3 bases: TGTGCCAGCACCGGACAGGGGAAGGTCAATCAGCCCCAGCATTTT.

This clone was recorded a few times. CDR3: CASRYSSLTNGYTF. The CDR3 region has the DNA TGTGCCAGCAGGTACAGCTCCTTGACTAATGGCTACACCTTC. The chain employs TRBV27 and TRBJ1-2; D remains ambiguous. The germline gives CDR1 MNHEY, CDR2 SMNVEV (reference sequence). The CDR3 contains 14 residues. Trimming pared 6 bases from V and 6 bases from J, leaving 17 bases between.

The V and J genes are TRBV15 and TRBJ2-7; TRBD2 is a possible D gene (5 bases). The V gene lost 0 bases and the J gene lost 7 bases, with 16 bases spanning the gap. CDR1 and CDR2 from the germline V gene are LNHNV and YYDKDF (reference sequence). The CDR3 sequence is 15 residues long. The CDR3 loop reads CATSRESSGSKEQYF. The CDR3, as DNA: TGTGCCACCAGCAGAGAAAGTTCGGGATCCAAAGAGCAGTACTTC.

The rearrangement uses TRBV4-3 and TRBJ1-1; D remains unclear. Germline loops: CDR1 LGHNA, CDR2 YSLEER. This CDR3 is 15 amino acids long. The V gene lost 7 bases and the J gene lost 1 base, with 16 bases spanning the gap. The CDR3 nucleotides are TGCGCCAGCACCCCAAGTGTGGCTTCGAACACTGAAGCTTTCTTT. This sequence encodes CASTPSVASNTEAFF.

This clone was seen a handful of times. The chain recombines TRBV9 with TRBJ2-7; a possible D gene is TRBD1 (6 bases). V gave up 0 bases and J gave up 5 bases, with 15 bases separating them. The CDR3 totals 15 residues. The V gene's germline CDR1 is SGDLS and CDR2 YYNGEE. The CDR3 DNA is TGTGCCAGCAGCGTAGGGACAGCGTCTCGGAACGAGCAGTACTTC. Translated, it gives CASSVGTASRNEQYF.

This chain links TRBV14 with TRBJ2-7; a weak D match, TRBD1 (7 bases). Germline V gives CDR1 SGHDN, CDR2 FVKESK. V was cut by 6 bases and J by 5 bases, with 20 bases left in between. CDR3 length: 15 residues. The CDR3 is CASSRRQGGVDEQYF. CDR3 bases: TGTGCCAGCAGTCGGAGACAGGGAGGCGTCGACGAGCAGTACTTC.

The genes are TRBV13 and TRBJ2-1; D may be TRBD2 (6 bases). V was trimmed by 3 bases and J by 7 bases, leaving 7 bases between them. Per the germline V gene, CDR1 is PRHDT and CDR2 is FYEKMQ (reference sequence). The CDR3 is 12 residues long. The CDR3 DNA reads as TGTGCCAGCAGCTTCGCGGGGAATGAGCAGTTCTTC. This translates into CASSFAGNEQFF.

The CDR3 region is CASSVGGGGYEKLFF. CDR3 DNA: TGTGCCAGCAGCGTAGGGGGAGGGGGCTATGAAAAACTGTTTTTT. This chain uses TRBV9 with TRBJ1-4; 7 bases agree with TRBD1. In germline, CDR1 is SGDLS, CDR2 YYNGEE. The CDR3 has 15 amino acids. V was pared by 0 bases and J by 6 bases, with 5 bases of the junction left unmatched.

V is TRBV9 and J is TRBJ2-5; D gene unclear. The CDR3 length is 14 residues. Germline loops: CDR1 SGDLS, CDR2 YYNGEE. The ends were cut back, 4 bases at V and 2 bases at J, with 12 bases in the middle. The CDR3 region has the DNA TGTGCCAGCAGCTCCTCAAAGTTTCAAGAGACCCAGTACTTC. It encodes CASSSSKFQETQYF.

Worth noting for this clone: The junction departs from germline at one end; a sequencing error may be responsible. V is TRBV27 and J is TRBJ2-1, with D possibly TRBD1 on 6 matching bases. Germline V gene lookup returns CDR1 MNHEY and CDR2 SMNVEV (reference sequence). The length of the CDR3 is 17 residues. This chain's CDR3 is CASSLNGYRVTYSEQFF. CDR3 sequence (DNA): TGTGCCAGCAGTTTAAATGGCTACAGGGTCACCTACAGTGAGCAGTTCTTC.

V and J are TRBV15 and TRBJ1-6, with 7 bases matching TRBD1. Germline-derived CDR1 and CDR2 are LNHNV and YYDKDF (reference sequence). V lost 0 bases, J lost 10 bases, and 12 bases stayed unmatched. This CDR3 has 17 residues. Written as DNA, the CDR3 is TGTGCCACCAGCAGAGACGTCGACAGGGTGGACGTCTCACCCCTCCACTTT. Translated, it gives CATSRDVDRVDVSPLHF.